The present T cell receptor (beta chain) was sequenced within a study of blood T cells in healthy people across ages (dated by TCRdb to 2015 to 2017). Context from the whole study: In model experiments, template switching captured about one uniquely barcoded TCR beta cDNA molecule for every two T cells. Age-related changes in TCR beta repertoire diversity were measured in the study by deep sequencing normalized with unique cDNA molecular identifiers. Four age groups were formed from the donors: young (average approximately 15 years), middle-aged (approximately 40), aged (around 68) and long-lived (around 82). Donors of different ages were randomly distributed across sequencing lanes to avoid experimental bias. Using the same blood draw, the study looked at two additional independent replicas of 1 million unique cDNA reads for two donors, one aged 18 to 29 and the other aged 80 or older.

With regard to this clonotype: Its specific antigen is unknown. The final CDR3 position lacks the conserved phenylalanine or tryptophan, pointing to a likely read error.

The 39 donors, aged 6 to 90 years, were systemically healthy Caucasian individuals from Russia. About 10 milliliters of peripheral blood were drawn from each donor into EDTA-treated Vacutainer tubes. PBMCs were isolated by Ficoll-Paque density-gradient centrifugation, with at least 7 million obtained per sample. Total RNA was extracted from PBMCs with Trizol reagent, with at least 6 micrograms obtained per sample. The percentages of naive CD45RAhigh/CD27high T cells were determined by flow cytometry on a PBMC aliquot from every donor. General findings and caveats noted by the study authors: Estimates of total diversity based on one million sequenced T cells were regarded as lower bounds and as underestimates. Observed TCR beta diversity per million T cells fell roughly linearly with age, and a significant reduction was already apparent by age around 40. Compared with the aged group, more naive CD4+ T cells, fewer expanded clones and increased TCR diversity were shown by the long-lived group, suggesting age selection. The CMV infection status of donors was not known, potentially confounding age-related changes in expanded clonotypes. Observed TCR beta diversity correlated strongly with the percentage of naive T cells measured by flow cytometry. Bulk unsorted PBMC profiling prevented conclusive comparison of naive and antigen-experienced compartments.

Receptor amplification or capture employed 5' RACE. TCRdb lists the instrument as Illumina HiSeq 2500. A second about 7 to 12 cycle PCR used a sample-barcoded 5' primer and a J-beta primer mix. A unique molecular identifier was introduced onto each TCR beta cDNA molecule by a template-switch 5' adaptor carrying 12 random nucleotides. At least 3 million CDR3-containing paired-end reads were obtained from each sample. The Mint cDNA synthesis kit, primed by a TRBC-specific oligonucleotide, was used to synthesize first-strand cDNA from all RNA. All cDNA was treated with uracil-DNA glycosylase and then went through a first 18-cycle PCR with the universal primers M1SS and BC2_uni_R. On the authors' methods: For normalization, 1 million high-quality reads, each with a distinct molecular identifier, were randomly selected from each sample. Reads with shared molecular identifiers were discarded instead of being binned into consensus sequences. MiTCR, with a Q25 quality threshold and the strictest error-elimination algorithm, was used for CDR3 identification, clonotype clustering and error correction. Lower-bound total TCR beta diversity was estimated with a nonparametric unseen species model using Euler transformation. In-frame beta chains were kept once TCRdb had trimmed the public reads at Q25 with fastp and called clones with MiXCR. Identical CDR3 proteins give one entry, which carries the most common genes and DNA. The V and J calls, along with clone size, are taken from TCRdb and not from the paper's own processing. This sample has fewer than 900,000 distinct CDR3 sequences in its table, and 35% to 45% of those were observed once. The ten largest clones add up to under 25% of the sample.

At the junction V is shortened by 2 bases and J by 7 bases, with 12 bases in between. With termini counted, the CDR3 has 13 amino acids. The kept DNA is CDR3 alone, 39 bases in frame from the first base. The germline V gene (reference sequence) supplies CDR1 DFQATT and CDR2 SNEGSKA. The sample taken for sequencing was blood. The sequence was obtained from a woman in her fifties or sixties in good health. The chain links TRBV20-1 with TRBJ2-1; the D element might be TRBD1 or TRBD2, as each aligns at 6 bases. The nucleotide sequence is given as TGCAGTGCTAGAAAGGGGGGAACGAATGAGCAGTTCGTC. Its translation is CSARKGGTNEQFV.